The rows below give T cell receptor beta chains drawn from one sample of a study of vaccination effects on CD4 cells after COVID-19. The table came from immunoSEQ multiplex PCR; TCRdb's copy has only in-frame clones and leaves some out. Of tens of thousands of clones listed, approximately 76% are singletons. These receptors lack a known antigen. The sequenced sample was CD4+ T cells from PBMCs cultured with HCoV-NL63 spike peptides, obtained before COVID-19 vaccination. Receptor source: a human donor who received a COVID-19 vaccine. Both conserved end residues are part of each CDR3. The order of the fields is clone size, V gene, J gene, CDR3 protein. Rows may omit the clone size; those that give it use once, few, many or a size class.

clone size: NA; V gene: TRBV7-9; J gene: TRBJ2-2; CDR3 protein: CASSSQNPLALRNTGELFF
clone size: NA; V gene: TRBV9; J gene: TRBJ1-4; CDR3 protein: CASSVGQYGEKLFF
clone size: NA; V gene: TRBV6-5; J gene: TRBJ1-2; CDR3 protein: CASKGPGARGYTF
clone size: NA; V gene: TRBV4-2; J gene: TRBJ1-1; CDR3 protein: CASSRALDRGLMNTEAFF
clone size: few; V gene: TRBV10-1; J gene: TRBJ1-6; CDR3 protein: CASSEGTGGNNNSPLHF
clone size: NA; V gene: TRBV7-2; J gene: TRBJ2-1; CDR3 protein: CASSLFGLTSGYNEQFF
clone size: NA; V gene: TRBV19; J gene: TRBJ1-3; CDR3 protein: CASSFLTGRPGNTIYF
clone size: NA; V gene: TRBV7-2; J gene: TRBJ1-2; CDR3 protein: CASSLVPPGQGANYGYTF
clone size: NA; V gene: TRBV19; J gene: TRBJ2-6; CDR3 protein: CASSRGFGANVLTF
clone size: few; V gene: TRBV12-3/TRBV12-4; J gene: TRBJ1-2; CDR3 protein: CASSFLAGYGYTF
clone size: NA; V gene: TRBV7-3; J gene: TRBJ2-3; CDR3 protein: CASSQDSGGIDTQYF
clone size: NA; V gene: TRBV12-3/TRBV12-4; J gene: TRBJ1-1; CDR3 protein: CASSFAGNTEAFF
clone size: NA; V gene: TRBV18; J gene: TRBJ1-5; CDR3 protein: CASSPQTGNQPQHF
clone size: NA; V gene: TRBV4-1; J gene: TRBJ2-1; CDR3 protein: CASSQAGVNEQFF
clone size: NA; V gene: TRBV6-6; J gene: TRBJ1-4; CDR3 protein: CASSYSRKATNEKLFF